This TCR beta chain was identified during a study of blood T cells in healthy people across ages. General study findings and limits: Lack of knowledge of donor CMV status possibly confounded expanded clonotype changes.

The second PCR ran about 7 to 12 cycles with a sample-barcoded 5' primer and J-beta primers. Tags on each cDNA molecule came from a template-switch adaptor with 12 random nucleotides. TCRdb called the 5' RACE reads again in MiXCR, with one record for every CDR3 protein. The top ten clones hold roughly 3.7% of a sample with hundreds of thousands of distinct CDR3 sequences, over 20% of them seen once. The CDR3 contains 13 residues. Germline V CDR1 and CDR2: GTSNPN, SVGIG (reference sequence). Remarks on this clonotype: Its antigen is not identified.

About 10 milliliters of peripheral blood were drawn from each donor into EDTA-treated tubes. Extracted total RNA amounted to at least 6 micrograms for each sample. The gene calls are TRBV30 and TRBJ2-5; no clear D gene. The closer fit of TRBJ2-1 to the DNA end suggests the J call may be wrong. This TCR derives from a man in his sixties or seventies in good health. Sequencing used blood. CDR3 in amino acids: CAWTLNGYNEQFF. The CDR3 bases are TGTGCCTGGACGTTAAACGGCTACAATGAGCAGTTCTTC.